These 27 T cell receptor beta chains came from one sample sequenced in a study of cytomegalovirus exposure and HLA in healthy donors. Method: immunoSEQ multiplex PCR; TCRdb's copy keeps in-frame clones and lacks some. The sample carries 150,000 to 200,000 clones, roughly 85% recorded once. The material sequenced was PBMCs. The receptors shown here come from a man younger than 30 in good health and CMV-seropositive.

This chain connects TRBV27 to TRBJ1-4; D is ambiguous. Looked up from germline, CDR1 is MNHEY and CDR2 is SMNVEV (reference sequence). The CDR3 covers 13 residues. V was clipped by 7 bases and J by 14 bases, with 20 bases between them. Here the CDR3 DNA reads TGTGCCAGCACCGATATACCCCAAAGGAGGCTGTTTTTT. Its protein is CASTDIPQRRLFF.

V is TRBV6-1 and J is TRBJ1-3, with D hard to call. Trimming left V 0 bases short and J 15 bases short, with 15 bases between. This CDR3 spans 13 amino acids. CDR1 is MNHNS and CDR2 is SASEGT in the germline V gene. CDR3 protein: CASSEAADSTTYF. DNA for the CDR3: TGTGCCAGCAGTGAAGCCGCAGACTCGACGACATATTTT.

This chain connects TRBV5-6 to TRBJ1-2; D is perhaps TRBD1 (6 bases). The CDR3 totals 15 residues. V was cut by 3 bases and J by 2 bases, with 14 bases left in between. Germline CDR1 SGHDT, CDR2 YYEEEE. The CDR3 spells CASSWASQGNYGYTF. The CDR3 DNA follows: TGTGCCAGCAGCTGGGCGTCACAGGGAAACTATGGCTACACCTTC.

The genes are TRBV18 and TRBJ2-3; 9 bases map to TRBD2. CDR1 KGHSH and CDR2 LQKENI come from the germline V gene. The CDR3 is made up of 15 amino acids. With V trimmed by 4 bases and J by 13 bases, 15 bases remained unmatched. CDR3 nucleotides: TGTGCCAGCTCACAAGGGGAGGCTAGCGGGACAGAAAAGTATTTT. This translates into CASSQGEASGTEKYF.

The chain carries TRBV5-4 and TRBJ2-7; TRBD2 agrees at 10 bases. The CDR3 loop spans 15 amino acids. V trimming: 3 bases; J trimming: 5 bases; junction bases outside the gene matches: 8. In germline, CDR1 is SGHNT, CDR2 YYREEE (reference sequence). CDR3: CASSWGGTSEDEQYF. CDR3 DNA sequence: TGTGCCAGCAGCTGGGGTGGGACTAGCGAAGACGAGCAGTACTTC.

The V gene is TRBV27, the J gene TRBJ2-7, with D perhaps matching TRBD1 (6 bases). The V end lost 5 bases, the J end lost 3 bases, and 17 bases lay between the germline ends. CDR3 length: 15 amino acids. CDR1 MNHEY and CDR2 SMNVEV come from the germline V gene (reference sequence). CDR3 region: CASSRSGTFDYEQYF. The CDR3 DNA is TGTGCCAGCAGTAGATCCGGGACATTCGACTACGAGCAGTACTTC.

The rearrangement links TRBV11-3 to TRBJ1-1; TRBD1 matches 7 bases. Germline assignment: CDR1 SGHNT and CDR2 YENEEA. The CDR3 runs 16 residues. After removal of 4 bases from V and 0 bases from J, the junction contained 8 bases not matched to a gene. This CDR3 reads CASSWQTGPMNTEAFF. The CDR3 DNA sequence: TGTGCCAGCAGCTGGCAGACAGGGCCCATGAACACTGAAGCTTTCTTT. The whole variable domain, remainder taken from reference TRBV11-3 and TRBJ1-1, is EAGVVQSPRYKIIEKKQPVAFWCNPISGHNTLYWYLQNLGQGPELLIRYENEEAVDDSQLPKDRFSAERLKGVDSTLKIQPAELGDSAVYLCASSWQTGPMNTEAFFGQGTRLTVV.

The chain links TRBV30 to TRBJ2-2; weak D call: TRBD2 (6 bases). Germline values: CDR1 GTSNPN, CDR2 SVGIG (reference sequence). V lost 5 bases and J 3 bases, leaving 13 bases between the germline ends. This CDR3 region has 14 residues. The CDR3 nucleotides are TGTGCCTGGCGTGCGGGGTCGGACACCGGGGAGCTGTTTTTT. Its translation: CAWRAGSDTGELFF.

Worth noting for this clone: Different DNA sequences within this sample yield the same CDR3. The chain uses TRBV28 and TRBJ1-1; a weak D match, TRBD1 (5 bases). The V gene lost 5 bases and the J gene lost 0 bases, with 10 bases spanning the gap. This CDR3 region has 14 residues. Germline V gene data show CDR1 as MDHEN and CDR2 as SYDVKM. In DNA form, the CDR3 reads TGTGCCAGCAGTCTACGGGGGATGAACACTGAAGCTTTCTTT. Protein sequence: CASSLRGMNTEAFF.

This clone was picked up one time. This chain uses TRBV30 with TRBJ2-5; D possibly corresponds to TRBD1 (6 bases). Trimming removed 2 bases from V and 5 bases from J, with 9 bases in between. CDR1 and CDR2 (germline): GTSNPN, SVGIG (reference sequence). This CDR3 has 12 amino acids. The CDR3 here is CAWSLQGETQYF. The CDR3 DNA sequence: TGTGCCTGGAGTCTCCAGGGGGAGACCCAGTACTTC.

The chain combines TRBV28 with TRBJ2-1, with a possible D match to TRBD1 (6 bases). The CDR3 spans 15 residues. V was trimmed by 8 bases and J by 4 bases, leaving 18 bases between them. Germline V gene lookup returns CDR1 MDHEN and CDR2 SYDVKM. CDR3 loop: CASGRAWGPYNEQFF. CDR3 bases: TGTGCCAGCGGCCGTGCGTGGGGGCCTTACAATGAGCAGTTCTTC.

This chain uses TRBV27 with TRBJ2-1; no firm D call. Germline assignment: CDR1 MNHEY and CDR2 SMNVEV (reference sequence). The CDR3 sequence is 15 residues long. V lost 3 bases and J 2 bases, leaving 11 bases between the germline ends. The CDR3 protein is CASSFGRSPYNEQFF. The DNA of the CDR3 is TGTGCCAGCAGTTTCGGCCGGAGCCCCTACAATGAGCAGTTCTTC.

The chain has TRBV6-5 and TRBJ2-7; 9 bases line up with TRBD1. The germline V gene encodes CDR1 MNHEY and CDR2 SVGAGI. After removal of 5 bases from V and 3 bases from J, the junction contained 5 bases not matched to a gene. The CDR3 sequence is 14 residues long. CDR3 in DNA: TGTGCCAGCAGTCAGACAGGGGGTCTCTACGAGCAGTACTTC. Residues: CASSQTGGLYEQYF.

This sequence joins TRBV5-8 and TRBJ1-2, with a weak D call TRBD1 (6 bases). The CDR3 is 14 amino acids. Trimming cost V 0 bases and J 4 bases, with 10 bases left between them. Germline assignment: CDR1 SGHTS and CDR2 YDEGEE. CDR3 loop: CASSLVGDTYGYTF. Written as DNA, the CDR3 is TGTGCCAGCAGCTTGGTCGGGGACACCTATGGCTACACCTTC. The variable domain in full, with the rest retrieved from reference TRBV5-8 and TRBJ1-2, is EAGVTQSPTHLIKTRGQQATLRCSPISGHTSVYWYQQALGLGLQFLLWYDEGEERNRGNFPPRFSGRQFPNYSSELNVNALELEDSALYLCASSLVGDTYGYTFGSGTRLTVV.

The chain is built from TRBV29-1 and TRBJ2-5, with TRBD2 identical over 10 bases. Trimming cost V 3 bases and J 11 bases; bases outside gene matches: 15. Germline CDR1 reads SQVTM; CDR2 reads ANQGSEA. CDR3 length: 15 amino acids. CDR3 in amino acids: CSVESSGGYRGYQYF. The CDR3 DNA reads as TGCAGCGTTGAGAGTAGCGGGGGGTATAGGGGATATCAGTACTTC.

Here the CDR3 DNA reads TGTGCCAGCAGCCCCCGCGGGACCTACGAGCAGTACTTC. It encodes CASSPRGTYEQYF. This chain joins TRBV11-3 and TRBJ2-7; possible D gene TRBD2, 6 bases. This CDR3 is 13 amino acids long. Germline CDR1 is SGHNT and CDR2 is YENEEA. Trimming stripped 5 bases from V and 2 bases from J, with 10 bases between. The whole variable domain, filled in from reference TRBV11-3 and TRBJ2-7, reads EAGVVQSPRYKIIEKKQPVAFWCNPISGHNTLYWYLQNLGQGPELLIRYENEEAVDDSQLPKDRFSAERLKGVDSTLKIQPAELGDSAVYLCASSPRGTYEQYFGPGTRLTVT.

This chain connects TRBV7-9 to TRBJ2-7; 8 nucleotides match TRBD1. J lost 1 base, V lost 6 bases, and 5 bases had no gene match. The length of the CDR3 is 14 residues. From germline, CDR1 is SEHNR and CDR2 FQNEAQ (reference sequence). DNA of the CDR3: TGTGCCAGCAGGGACAGGGAGACGTCCTACGAGCAGTACTTC. As protein: CASRDRETSYEQYF.

The gene calls are TRBV28 and TRBJ1-1, with unresolved D. The V end lost 9 bases, the J end lost 0 bases, and 8 bases lay between the germline ends. The CDR3 is made up of 12 amino acids. The germline V gene has CDR1 MDHEN and CDR2 SYDVKM. The CDR3 loop is CASYSMNTEAFF. The CDR3 DNA reads TGTGCCAGTTACTCCATGAACACTGAAGCTTTCTTT.

The chain is built from TRBV4-1 and TRBJ1-3, with 8 bases fitting TRBD1. The CDR3 sequence is 17 residues long. Germline CDR1 is MGHRA and CDR2 is YSYEKL. V gave up 1 base and J gave up 2 bases; unmatched junction bases: 7. In nucleotides, the CDR3 is TGCGCCAGCAGCCAAGCCCAGGGGGCGGCTACTGGAAACACCATATATTTT. Translation: CASSQAQGAATGNTIYF.

This clone was seen only a few times. The chain carries TRBV18 and TRBJ2-7; the match to TRBD1 covers 7 bases. The CDR3 loop spans 13 amino acids. The V segment lost 5 bases and the J segment 5 bases; nucleotides outside the gene matches: 6. CDR1 is KGHSH, CDR2 LQKENI, per germline. The CDR3 nucleotides are TGTGCCAGCTCAAACGAGGGGGCCCACGAGCAGTACTTC. Translated, it gives CASSNEGAHEQYF.

Notes on this clone: At one boundary the junction diverges from the germline segment, which might be a read error. The J gene is TRBJ1-2, the V gene TRBV28, with 11 positions matching TRBD1. The V gene's germline CDR1 is MDHEN and CDR2 SYDVKM. The CDR3 runs to 14 residues. The chain's CDR3 is CASRDRGRNYGYIF. The CDR3 coding sequence is TGTGCCAGCAGGGACAGGGGGCGAAACTATGGCTACATCTTC.

The V gene is TRBV4-1, the J gene TRBJ1-1, with TRBD1 as a possible D gene (5 bases). The ends were cut back, 0 bases at V and 1 base at J, with 9 bases in the middle. This CDR3 spans 15 amino acids. CDR1 MGHRA and CDR2 YSYEKL come from the germline V gene. CDR3 DNA sequence: TGCGCCAGCAGCCAAGATCTCAGGGAGAACACTGAAGCTTTCTTT. Amino acid sequence: CASSQDLRENTEAFF.

The chain uses TRBV6-4 and TRBJ2-1, with TRBD2 as a possible D gene (5 bases). Trimming removed 3 bases at V and 9 bases at J, with 12 bases between. Germline V gene sequence: CDR1 MRHNA, CDR2 SNTAGT. The CDR3 is 13 residues long. CDR3 protein: CASSERPSTEQFF. Here the CDR3 DNA reads TGTGCCAGCAGTGAACGGCCTAGCACTGAGCAGTTCTTC.

The chain carries TRBV29-1 and TRBJ2-3, with unresolved D. CDR1 is SQVTM and CDR2 is ANQGSEA in the germline V gene. The CDR3 covers 12 residues. V dropped 6 bases and J dropped 6 bases, with 13 bases sitting between them. The CDR3 DNA follows: TGCAGCGTCGCCGCCAGTTCGGATACGCAGTATTTT. Encoded protein: CSVAASSDTQYF.

The CDR3 here is CASSLVSGSHEQYF. For the CDR3, the DNA is TGTGCCAGCAGCTTGGTAAGCGGGAGCCACGAGCAGTACTTC. The gene calls are TRBV5-5 and TRBJ2-7; the match to TRBD2 covers 8 bases. The CDR3 has 14 residues. V lost 0 bases to trimming and J lost 5 bases; unmatched junction nucleotides: 4. Looked up from germline, CDR1 is SGHKS and CDR2 is YYEKEE (reference sequence). Looking up the rest from reference TRBV5-5 and TRBJ2-7 gives the full variable domain: DAGVTQSPTHLIKTRGQQVTLRCSPISGHKSVSWYQQVLGQGPQFIFQYYEKEERGRGNFPDRFSARQFPNYSSELNVNALLLGDSALYLCASSLVSGSHEQYFGPGTRLTVT.

The rearrangement joins TRBV15 to TRBJ2-1; D possibly corresponds to TRBD2 (6 bases). The length of the CDR3 is 16 residues. Germline V gene sequence: CDR1 LNHNV, CDR2 YYDKDF (reference sequence). The V and J ends lost 0 bases and 2 bases respectively, with 11 bases between them. CDR3 in amino acids: CATSRDLAVPYNEQFF. The CDR3 region has the DNA TGTGCCACCAGCAGAGACTTAGCGGTGCCCTACAATGAGCAGTTCTTC.

The V and J genes are TRBV28 and TRBJ1-1; D uncertain. This CDR3 is 12 amino acids long. Germline V gene sequence: CDR1 MDHEN, CDR2 SYDVKM. The V gene lost 6 bases and the J gene lost 7 bases, with 12 bases spanning the gap. The CDR3 bases are TGTGCCAGCAGCTCGACTGGGTATGAAGCTTTCTTT. Protein sequence: CASSSTGYEAFF.